Listed here are 20 T cell receptor beta chains from one sample, sequenced in a study of a mutant IDH1 vaccine in newly diagnosed glioma. The time point is: baseline, week 1 (first vaccination visit). Indicated treatment: pre-vaccination baseline after standard-of-care therapy. TCRdb's copy holds only in-frame clones and misses some; the assay was immunoSEQ multiplex PCR. The sample lists tens of thousands of clones, 60% to 85% occurring once. Here the sequenced sample was PBMCs, taken from a glioma patient treated with radiotherapy, temozolomide or both. The receptors were gathered from a woman in her thirties or forties with glioma.

The chain couples TRBV7-8 to TRBJ2-2; D is unclear. Germline CDR1 SGHVS, CDR2 FQNEAQ. The CDR3 is 14 amino acids. Deletions cut 7 bases from V and 7 bases from J, with 16 bases between. Written as DNA, the CDR3 is TGTGCCAGCACTCGCAAGCGACAAATCGGGGAGCTGTTTTTT. Translating it yields CASTRKRQIGELFF.

The chain employs TRBV30 and TRBJ1-1, with unresolved D. Trimming pared 4 bases from V and 3 bases from J, leaving 18 bases between. CDR1 is GTSNPN and CDR2 is SVGIG in the germline V gene (reference sequence). CDR3 length equals 15 residues. Here the CDR3 reads CAWTPLGPLDTEAFF. The CDR3 DNA reads TGTGCCTGGACCCCTCTCGGACCGCTGGACACTGAAGCTTTCTTT.

V gene TRBV5-5 combines with J gene TRBJ2-7, with TRBD2 matching over 8 bases. V lost 0 bases, J lost 6 bases, and 5 bases stayed unmatched. Looked up from germline, CDR1 is SGHKS and CDR2 is YYEKEE (reference sequence). The CDR3 runs to 14 residues. CDR3 DNA sequence: TGTGCCAGCAGCTTGGTTTTCGCGGGGGGCGAGCAGTACTTC. As protein: CASSLVFAGGEQYF. Drawing the rest from reference TRBV5-5 and TRBJ2-7, the complete variable domain is DAGVTQSPTHLIKTRGQQVTLRCSPISGHKSVSWYQQVLGQGPQFIFQYYEKEERGRGNFPDRFSARQFPNYSSELNVNALLLGDSALYLCASSLVFAGGEQYFGPGTRLTVT.

CDR3 loop: CSAIPTGFYTF. CDR3 DNA sequence: TGCAGTGCTATCCCGACAGGGTTCTACACCTTC. This chain connects TRBV20-1 to TRBJ1-2; 7 bases line up with TRBD1. Per the germline V gene, CDR1 is DFQATT and CDR2 is SNEGSKA (reference sequence). The CDR3 is 11 residues long. V lost 4 bases and J lost 10; bases outside the gene matches: 6.

Details on this clone: It may be a read error: a sequence one base away is much more abundant. This chain links TRBV10-3 with TRBJ1-3; D is perhaps TRBD1 (6 bases). CDR1 and CDR2 (germline): ENHRY, SYGVKD. This CDR3 has 13 amino acids. CDR3 sequence (DNA): TGTGCCATCATGGGGGCGGCGGGAAGCACCATATATTTT. This translates into CAIMGAAGSTIYF.

The gene calls are TRBV7-8 and TRBJ2-5; tentatively, D is TRBD1 (5 bases). This CDR3 spans 14 amino acids. The V gene lost 0 bases and the J gene lost 4 bases, with 9 bases spanning the gap. Germline lookup yields CDR1 SGHVS and CDR2 FQNEAQ. The CDR3 DNA sequence: TGTGCCAGCAGCTTAGCAGAAGGGGTAGAGACCCAGTACTTC. Residues: CASSLAEGVETQYF. Based on the CDR3 plus reference TRBV7-8 and TRBJ2-5, the full variable domain is GAGVSQSPRYKVAKRGQDVALRCDPISGHVSLFWYQQALGQGPEFLTYFQNEAQLDKSGLPSDRFFAERPEGSVSTLKIQRTQQEDSAVYLCASSLAEGVETQYFGPGTRLLVL.

The chain has TRBV6-4 and TRBJ1-1; 11 bases map to TRBD1. CDR1 is MRHNA and CDR2 is SNTAGT in the germline V gene. Trimming removed 4 bases from V and 3 bases from J; junction bases left unmatched: 4. The CDR3 spans 15 residues. The CDR3 nucleotides read TGTGCCAGCAGTGCCGGGACAGGGGGGGACACTGAAGCTTTCTTT. Protein product: CASSAGTGGDTEAFF.

DNA for the CDR3: TGTGCAGCAACCTTGAGGGGGAACTACGAGCAGTACTTC. As protein: CAATLRGNYEQYF. J is TRBJ2-7 and V is TRBV30, with D possibly matching TRBD1 (6 bases). CDR3 size: 13 residues. From germline, CDR1 is GTSNPN and CDR2 SVGIG (reference sequence).

The chain recombines TRBV6-1 with TRBJ2-2, with D tentatively TRBD1 (5 bases). V lost 6 bases to trimming and J lost 0 bases, with 11 bases between them. This CDR3 has 15 residues. CDR1 MNHNS and CDR2 SASEGT come from the germline V gene. In nucleotides, the CDR3 is TGTGCCAGCAGGACCAGGGTATCGAACACCGGGGAGCTGTTTTTT. It is translated as CASRTRVSNTGELFF.

The rearrangement joins TRBV4-3 to TRBJ2-5, with D perhaps TRBD2 (6 bases). Germline V gene sequence: CDR1 LGHNA, CDR2 YSLEER. The length of the CDR3 is 16 residues. Deletions cut 0 bases from V and 4 bases from J, with 15 bases between. CDR3 in DNA: TGCGCCAGCAGCCAAGATATGGGTAGCGGTGTAGAGACCCAGTACTTC. Translation gives CASSQDMGSGVETQYF.

This chain uses TRBV11-2 with TRBJ1-6; D gene unclear. Germline V gene lookup returns CDR1 SGHAT and CDR2 FQNNGV. There are 13 residues in the CDR3. Trimming removed 5 bases from V and 5 bases from J, with 7 bases in between. The CDR3 protein is CASSRENNSPLHF. The CDR3 region has the DNA TGTGCCAGCAGCCGGGAAAATAATTCACCCCTCCACTTT.

This clone was picked up a small number of times. The rearrangement uses TRBV7-9 and TRBJ1-5; 10 bases align to TRBD1. The CDR3 sequence is 16 residues long. CDR1 SEHNR and CDR2 FQNEAQ come from the germline V gene (reference sequence). Trimming took 6 bases from V and 6 from J; bases not matched to a gene: 11. CDR3 sequence: CASSHGTGEVGQPQHF. Written as DNA, the CDR3 is TGTGCCAGCAGTCACGGGACAGGGGAGGTCGGTCAGCCCCAGCATTTT.

This clone appeared once. In DNA form, the CDR3 reads TGTGCCAGCAGCTTAGGCCGGGGGAACACTGAAGCTTTCTTT. Translating it yields CASSLGRGNTEAFF. The genes are TRBV7-2 and TRBJ1-1; D gene uncertain. V lost 1 base, J lost 1 base, and 7 bases lay in between. The CDR3 spans 14 residues. Germline V gene sequence: CDR1 SGHTA, CDR2 FQGNSA.

This rearrangement joins TRBV6-5 to TRBJ1-5; maybe TRBD1 (5 bases). Germline values: CDR1 MNHEY, CDR2 SVGAGI. The V gene lost 7 bases and the J gene lost 4 bases, with 11 bases spanning the gap. The CDR3 is made up of 13 amino acids. The CDR3 DNA sequence: TGTGCCAGCATGGCAGGGTATAATCAGCCCCAGCATTTT. This encodes CASMAGYNQPQHF.

The rearrangement joins TRBV5-4 to TRBJ1-4; D is unclear. Trimming cost V 0 bases and J 7 bases, with 13 bases left between them. The V gene's germline CDR1 is SGHNT and CDR2 YYREEE (reference sequence). The length of the CDR3 is 15 residues. CDR3 DNA: TGTGCCAGCAGCTTGGGTTACAGAGCTGGTGAAAAACTGTTTTTT. Amino acids: CASSLGYRAGEKLFF. The complete variable domain, with remaining parts taken from reference TRBV5-4 and TRBJ1-4, reads ETGVTQSPTHLIKTRGQQVTLRCSSQSGHNTVSWYQQALGQGPQFIFQYYREEENGRGNFPPRFSGLQFPNYSSELNVNALELDDSALYLCASSLGYRAGEKLFFGSGTQLSVL.

This clone was seen only a few times. This chain joins TRBV4-2 and TRBJ1-2; D remains unclear. The V gene's germline CDR1 is LGHNA and CDR2 YNFKEQ. The CDR3 consists of 12 residues. Trimming took 5 bases from V and 8 from J, leaving 12 bases between them. CDR3 region: CASSFGLKGYTF. CDR3 coding DNA: TGTGCCAGCAGCTTCGGACTGAAGGGCTACACCTTC.

The rearrangement joins TRBV30 to TRBJ1-6; no clear D gene. Between the trimmed V and J ends, which lost 0 bases and 6 bases, there was a span of 6 bases. CDR3 length: 13 residues. Germline V gene lookup returns CDR1 GTSNPN and CDR2 SVGIG (reference sequence). The CDR3 here is CAWSVPGNSPLHF. As DNA, the CDR3 is TGTGCCTGGAGTGTACCGGGTAATTCACCCCTCCACTTT.

This clone was detected a few times. The rearrangement links TRBV29-1 to TRBJ2-7; 8 bases map to TRBD1. V shed 6 bases and J 4 bases; nucleotides not matched to a gene: 5. Germline CDR1 SQVTM, CDR2 ANQGSEA. CDR3 size: 12 residues. CDR3 residues: CSVRDRRYEQYF. The CDR3 DNA follows: TGCAGCGTCCGGGACAGGCGTTACGAGCAGTACTTC.

This rearrangement joins TRBV5-5 to TRBJ2-7; D gene unclear. Germline CDR1 SGHKS, CDR2 YYEKEE (reference sequence). Trimming removed 0 bases at V and 7 bases at J, with 14 bases between. The CDR3 is 14 residues long. The CDR3 loop is CASSLVGRSMEQYF. DNA of the CDR3: TGTGCCAGCAGCTTGGTCGGACGGTCTATGGAGCAGTACTTC.

J is TRBJ2-1 and V is TRBV6-5; tentative D call: TRBD1 (5 bases). V was pared by 3 bases and J by 4 bases, with 7 bases between. Per germline, CDR1 MNHEY and CDR2 SVGAGI. CDR3 length: 13 residues. CDR3 in DNA: TGTGCCAGCAGTTATGACAGTTACAATGAGCAGTTCTTC. This encodes CASSYDSYNEQFF.